A single sample is the source of the 16 T cell receptor beta chains below, sequenced in a study of T cell repertoires in cytomegalovirus infection. What these receptors recognize is not known. In TCRdb, the reads were re-called with MiXCR into one record per CDR3 protein. The repertoire holds some 500,000 distinct CDR3 sequences, about 33% seen once, with around a sixth in the top ten. Sequenced material: cultured PBMCs, taken from culture after CMV antigen stimulation. These TCRs come from a human donor in good health (CMV status not recorded). Some clones in this sample may be carry-over from other donors' samples.

CDR3 in DNA: TGTGCCAGCAGCTCGGGACTAGCGGGAGGGATCTACGAGCAGTACTTC. Translating gives CASSSGLAGGIYEQYF. V gene TRBV7-9 combines with J gene TRBJ2-7; 16 nucleotides align to TRBD2. The germline gives CDR1 SEHNR, CDR2 FQNEAQ (reference sequence). J lost 3 bases, V lost 4 bases, and 3 bases had no gene match. The CDR3 totals 16 residues.

This clonotype showed up just a few times. This chain uses TRBV11-3 with TRBJ2-3, with 12 bases aligning to TRBD2. Germline trimming cut 0 bases from V and 6 bases from J; bases unmatched to any gene: 7. Germline CDR1 SGHNT, CDR2 YENEEA. This CDR3 comprises 17 residues. Here the CDR3 DNA reads TGTGCCAGCAGCTTAGAGAGACTAGCGGGAGATGGGGATACGCAGTATTTT. It encodes CASSLERLAGDGDTQYF.

This clonotype was recorded at least ten times. The V call is TRBV7-2, the J call TRBJ2-7; 9 bases match TRBD1. The CDR3 consists of 15 residues. The germline gives CDR1 SGHTA, CDR2 FQGNSA. Unmatched junction bases numbered 8, after V lost 2 bases and J lost 6 bases. CDR3 in DNA: TGTGCCAGCAGCTTAAATCGGGGACAGGGAGGCGAGCAGTACTTC. Translation gives CASSLNRGQGGEQYF.

There are many counts of this clonotype. The gene calls are TRBV7-2 and TRBJ2-5; TRBD2 agrees at 9 bases. The trim removed 1 base at V and 6 bases at J, leaving 12 bases unmatched. From germline, CDR1 is SGHTA and CDR2 FQGNSA. CDR3 length equals 17 residues. This CDR3 reads CASSLDGGRAFEKTQYF. CDR3 coding DNA: TGTGCCAGCAGCTTAGATGGCGGGAGGGCCTTCGAGAAGACCCAGTACTTC.

DNA of the CDR3: TGCAGCGCCCGGGTCAGCGGCACCGGGGAGCTGTTTTTT. Its protein product is CSARVSGTGELFF. This chain joins TRBV29-1 and TRBJ2-2, with a possible D match to TRBD2 (5 bases). The CDR3 covers 13 residues. V lost 7 bases and J 4 bases, leaving 13 bases between the germline ends. Germline CDR1 reads SQVTM; CDR2 reads ANQGSEA.

This clonotype was counted ten times or more. This CDR3 reads CASSPGARETQYF. The DNA for the CDR3 is TGTGCCAGCAGCCCCGGGGCACGGGAGACCCAGTACTTC. The J gene is TRBJ2-5, the V gene TRBV7-2; perhaps D is TRBD1 or TRBD2 (5 bases each). CDR1 and CDR2 (germline): SGHTA, FQGNSA. The CDR3 length is 13 residues. Trimming shortened V by 5 bases and J by 5 bases, and 12 bases separated the two germline ends. The variable domain in full, with the rest retrieved from reference TRBV7-2 and TRBJ2-5, is GAGVSQSPSNKVTEKGKDVELRCDPISGHTALYWYRQSLGQGLEFLIYFQGNSAPDKSGLPSDRFSAERTGGSVSTLTIQRTQQEDSAVYLCASSPGARETQYFGPGTRLLVL.

The CDR3 reads CSAASGSSGNTIYF. The CDR3 region has the DNA TGCAGTGCTGCATCGGGCAGCTCTGGAAACACCATATATTTT. V gene TRBV20-1 combines with J gene TRBJ1-3, with unresolved D. Between the trimmed V and J ends, which lost 5 bases and 0 bases, there was a span of 11 bases. The CDR3 contains 14 residues. The germline V gene encodes CDR1 DFQATT and CDR2 SNEGSKA (reference sequence).

This clonotype was counted at least ten times. The J gene is TRBJ2-1, the V gene TRBV7-2; D not resolved. This CDR3 comprises 11 residues. V was cut by 5 bases and J by 10 bases, with 9 bases left in between. Per germline, CDR1 SGHTA and CDR2 FQGNSA. In DNA, the CDR3 is TGTGCCAGCAGCCCCCTGACGGAGCAGTTCTTC. Protein: CASSPLTEQFF. Looking up the rest from reference TRBV7-2 and TRBJ2-1 gives the full variable domain: GAGVSQSPSNKVTEKGKDVELRCDPISGHTALYWYRQSLGQGLEFLIYFQGNSAPDKSGLPSDRFSAERTGGSVSTLTIQRTQQEDSAVYLCASSPLTEQFFGPGTRLTVL.

This clonotype was found a few times. The chain uses TRBV7-6 and TRBJ2-1; a possible D gene is TRBD2 (6 bases). Germline CDR1 SGHVS, CDR2 FNYEAQ. Trimming removed 3 bases from V and 6 bases from J, with 21 bases in between. The CDR3 loop spans 17 amino acids. CDR3: CASSFFVAGRWGNEQFF. CDR3 in DNA: TGTGCCAGCAGCTTCTTTGTTGCCGGGAGATGGGGCAATGAGCAGTTCTTC.

The V gene is TRBV6-5, the J gene TRBJ1-3; TRBD1 might be the D (6 bases). Trimming stripped 8 bases from V and 2 bases from J, with 16 bases between. This CDR3 is built from 15 residues. CDR1 is MNHEY and CDR2 is SVGAGI in the germline V gene. The CDR3 protein is CASGEDQGTGNTIYF. As DNA, the CDR3 is TGTGCCAGCGGAGAAGACCAGGGGACTGGAAACACCATATATTTT.

V is TRBV19 and J is TRBJ1-5, with D possibly being TRBD1 (5 bases). Trimming pared 7 bases from V and 0 bases from J, leaving 22 bases between. This CDR3 spans 18 amino acids. The germline V gene has CDR1 LNHDA and CDR2 SQIVND (reference sequence). The CDR3 reads CASTQRPGVTVSNQPQHF. For the CDR3, the DNA is TGTGCCAGTACCCAGCGCCCGGGGGTGACGGTTAGCAATCAGCCCCAGCATTTT.

This chain uses TRBV7-6 with TRBJ1-6; 9 nucleotides align to TRBD1. The CDR3 spans 15 residues. Trimming removed 4 bases from V and 9 bases from J; junction bases left unmatched: 7. Per the germline V gene, CDR1 is SGHVS and CDR2 is FNYEAQ. As DNA, the CDR3 is TGTGCCAGCAGCTCACTACAGGGGGCCGGTTCACCCCTCCACTTT. Protein sequence: CASSSLQGAGSPLHF. The full variable domain, in which reference TRBV7-6 and TRBJ1-6 provide the parts outside the CDR3, is GAGVSQSPRYKVTKRGQDVALRCDPISGHVSLYWYRQALGQGPEFLTYFNYEAQQDKSGLPNDRFSAERPEGSISTLTIQRTEQRDSAMYRCASSSLQGAGSPLHFGNGTRLTVT.

This clonotype was seen a handful of times. The chain links TRBV6-2 or TRBV6-3 to TRBJ2-1; maybe TRBD1 (5 bases). The CDR3 is 13 amino acids. V lost 7 bases, J lost 4 bases, and 11 bases lay in between. Germline V gene data show CDR1 as MNHEY and CDR2 as SVGEGT. CDR3: CASTPDKYNEQFF. The CDR3 nucleotides are TGTGCCAGCACCCCGGACAAATACAATGAGCAGTTCTTC.

The rearrangement uses TRBV6-2 or TRBV6-3 and TRBJ2-5; no clear D. V was pared by 2 bases and J by 5 bases, with 12 bases between. Per the germline V gene, CDR1 is MNHEY and CDR2 is SVGEGT. The CDR3 contains 14 residues. The CDR3 loop reads CASSYGGRHETQYF. The CDR3 coding sequence is TGTGCCAGCAGTTACGGTGGGCGGCATGAGACCCAGTACTTC.

V gene TRBV20-1 combines with J gene TRBJ2-5; 10 nucleotides line up with TRBD1. After removal of 5 bases from V and 5 bases from J, the junction contained 8 bases not matched to a gene. Germline V lookup: CDR1 DFQATT, CDR2 SNEGSKA (reference sequence). The CDR3 loop spans 14 amino acids. Written as DNA, the CDR3 is TGCAGTGCTGGTAGGGGACAGGGGCACGAGACCCAGTACTTC. Its translation: CSAGRGQGHETQYF.

This clonotype was found many times. The chain employs TRBV7-2 and TRBJ2-1, with D hard to call. The CDR3 is made up of 14 amino acids. With 5 bases removed from V and 4 bases from J, the gap between germline ends came to 12 bases. Per germline, CDR1 SGHTA and CDR2 FQGNSA. The CDR3 coding sequence is TGTGCCAGCAGCCCTAATGCGCGATACAATGAGCAGTTCTTC. Its protein is CASSPNARYNEQFF.